Presented here are 4 T cell receptor beta chains from one specimen sequenced in a study of cytomegalovirus exposure and HLA in healthy donors (dated by TCRdb to 2017 to 2019). Receptors were amplified or captured by the immunoSEQ multiplex PCR assay. For the multiplex PCR, a mixture combining 60 forward primers for TCR Vbeta segments and 13 reverse primers for TCR Jbeta segments was used. Entries here come from immuneACCESS through TCRdb and include only in-frame sequences with V and J called. Some clones fail to appear in such tables; in the studies checked, an unresolved V gene covers under half of the shortfall, and the cause of the remainder is unknown. The sample has about 140,000 clones on record, around 85% of them singletons. The ten largest clones add up to 1.2% of the sample. Sequenced material: PBMCs. Receptors were obtained from a female donor in good health and CMV-seronegative.

This clone has only a few counts. The chain carries TRBV7-8 and TRBJ2-5; a possible D gene is TRBD2 (5 bases). V gave up 5 bases and J gave up 1 base, with 23 bases separating them. Germline V gene sequence: CDR1 SGHVS, CDR2 FQNEAQ. This CDR3 comprises 18 residues. The CDR3 DNA reads as TGTGCCAGCAGCCCTAGCCCCCCGTCCCGATGGGTCCAAGAGACCCAGTACTTC. Translating it yields CASSPSPPSRWVQETQYF.

The V gene is TRBV7-6, the J gene TRBJ2-7, with D tentatively TRBD1 (6 bases). The CDR3 length is 14 residues. Germline V gene lookup returns CDR1 SGHVS and CDR2 FNYEAQ. The V end lost 4 bases, the J end lost 2 bases, and 12 bases lay between the germline ends. CDR3 nucleotide sequence: TGTGCCAGCAGCTCCCCAAACAGGGCCTACGAGCAGTACTTC. Its protein product is CASSSPNRAYEQYF.

There are a few counts of this clone. This rearrangement joins TRBV29-1 to TRBJ1-2; 8 nucleotides match TRBD1. The CDR3 covers 14 residues. The V gene end was trimmed by 3 bases and the J gene end by 4 bases; junction bases not matched to a gene: 7. Germline CDR1 is SQVTM and CDR2 is ANQGSEA. Here the CDR3 DNA reads TGCAGCGTTGAGACAGGGGCTGCGATCTATGGCTACACCTTC. This sequence encodes CSVETGAAIYGYTF.

This clone was seen just once. The CDR3 bases are TGTGCCAGCACCGCTGTTCAAACAGGGTCTGGCGCTGAAGCTTTCTTT. It codes for CASTAVQTGSGAEAFF. The rearrangement uses TRBV28 and TRBJ1-1, with D perhaps TRBD1 (6 bases). V lost 7 bases and J lost 6, with 24 bases in between. The germline gives CDR1 MDHEN, CDR2 SYDVKM. The CDR3 extends over 16 amino acids.